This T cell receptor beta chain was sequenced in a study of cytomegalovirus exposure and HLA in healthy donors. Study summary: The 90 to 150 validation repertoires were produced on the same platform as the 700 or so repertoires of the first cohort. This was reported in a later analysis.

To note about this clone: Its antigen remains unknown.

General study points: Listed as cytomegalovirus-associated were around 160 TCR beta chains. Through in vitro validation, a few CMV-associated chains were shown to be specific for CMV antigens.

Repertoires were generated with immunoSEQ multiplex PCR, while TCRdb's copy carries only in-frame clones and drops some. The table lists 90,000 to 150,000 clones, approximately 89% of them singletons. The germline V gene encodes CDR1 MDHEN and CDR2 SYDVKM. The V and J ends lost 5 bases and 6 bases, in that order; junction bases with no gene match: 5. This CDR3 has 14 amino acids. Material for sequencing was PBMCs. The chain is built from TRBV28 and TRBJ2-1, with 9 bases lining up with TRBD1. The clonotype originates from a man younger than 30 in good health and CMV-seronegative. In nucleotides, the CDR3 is TGTGCCAGCAGTGGGGACAGGGCCTTCAATGAGCAGTTCTTC. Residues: CASSGDRAFNEQFF.